These 5 T cell receptor beta chains originate from one sample sequenced in a study of cytomegalovirus exposure and HLA in healthy donors. It was with 60 Vbeta and 13 Jbeta primers that the PCR ran. Method: immunoSEQ multiplex PCR; TCRdb's copy keeps in-frame clones and lacks some. The repertoire holds some 170,000 clones, with around 76% as singletons. The specimen was PBMCs. The source is a woman in her thirties or forties in good health and CMV-seronegative.

The V call is TRBV19, the J call TRBJ1-1; no reliable D call. This CDR3 is 13 amino acids long. CDR1 LNHDA and CDR2 SQIVND come from the germline V gene (reference sequence). Trimming pared 1 base from V and 2 bases from J, leaving 5 bases between. The CDR3 nucleotides read TGTGCCAGTAGTATAGCAGTTAACACTGAAGCTTTCTTT. Translation: CASSIAVNTEAFF.

This sequence joins TRBV19 and TRBJ2-1; TRBD2 matches at 7 bases. This CDR3 contains 16 residues. Germline lookup yields CDR1 LNHDA and CDR2 SQIVND (reference sequence). The V gene end was trimmed by 5 bases and the J gene end by 7 bases; junction bases not matched to a gene: 14. The chain's CDR3 is CASSAGREYLQNEQFF. The CDR3 DNA follows: TGTGCCAGTAGTGCGGGGAGGGAGTATCTCCAAAATGAGCAGTTCTTC.

The CDR3 DNA reads TGTGCCTGGAGTGGAGACGGGAGGGCTTTCTTT. This sequence encodes CAWSGDGRAFF. The rearrangement links TRBV30 to TRBJ1-1; D not certain. The CDR3 loop spans 11 amino acids. CDR1 is GTSNPN and CDR2 is SVGIG in the germline V gene (reference sequence). Between the trimmed V and J ends, which lost 1 base and 11 bases, there was a span of 11 bases. Together with reference TRBV30 and TRBJ1-1, the CDR3 gives the full variable domain: SQTIHQWPATLVQPVGSPLSLECTVEGTSNPNLYWYRQAAGRGLQLLFYSVGIGQISSEVPQNLSASRPQDRQFILSSKKLLLSDSGFYLCAWSGDGRAFFGQGTRLTVV.

In its sample, this clone was seen once. V and J are TRBV6-5 and TRBJ1-2, with D hard to call. In germline, CDR1 is MNHEY, CDR2 SVGAGI. CDR3 length equals 14 residues. V was clipped by 7 bases and J by 8 bases, with 20 bases between them. CDR3 DNA: TGTGCCAGCACTGGACTTTCCACCGCTAAGGGCTACACCTTC. The encoded protein is CASTGLSTAKGYTF.

V is TRBV7-6 and J is TRBJ2-1; TRBD1 matches at 11 bases. CDR3 length: 15 amino acids. V was clipped by 5 bases and J by 8 bases; unmatched bases: 8. CDR1 and CDR2 (germline): SGHVS, FNYEAQ. Written as DNA, the CDR3 is TGTGCCAGCAGCGTACGGGACAGGGGGGATTATGAGCAGTTCTTC. Translated, it gives CASSVRDRGDYEQFF.